This T cell receptor (beta chain) was observed in a study of cytomegalovirus exposure and HLA in healthy donors. PCR used 60 Vbeta primers and 13 Jbeta primers. Repertoires were generated with immunoSEQ multiplex PCR, while TCRdb's copy carries only in-frame clones and drops some. The sample holds around 120,000 clones; over 65% are singletons and the top ten take roughly 5.9%. This clone was observed a few times. V was cut by 0 bases and J by 6 bases, with 11 bases left in between. The CDR3 spans 14 residues. CDR1 is SNHLY and CDR2 is FYNNEI in the germline V gene. Sequencing was carried out using PBMCs. The J gene is TRBJ1-2, the V gene TRBV2, with D possibly TRBD1 on 5 matching bases. The source of this sequence is a woman aged 40-49 years in good health and CMV-seronegative. The CDR3 region has the DNA TGTGCCAGCAGTGAAGCGTCGGGGGGGGATGGCTACACCTTC. Translation gives CASSEASGGDGYTF.